This TCR beta chain came from a study of T cells after yellow fever vaccination. Study results and caveats: Re-detected after boosting: most primary clones, 96% of CD4 and less than 90% of CD8.

Trimming removed 5 bases at V and 1 base at J, with 11 bases between. There are 14 residues in the CDR3. Points on this clonotype: Its antigen is undetermined.

They built TCR cDNA with 5'RACE template switching, a step that put in a universal primer site and UMIs. TCRdb independently ran MiXCR on the 5' RACE reads; one entry per CDR3 protein. The sample comprises some 160,000 distinct CDR3 sequences, around 7.2% of which are singletons, and under 3% rests with the top ten. The sample in question was CD4+ T cells sorted from PBMCs, obtained 4 to 6 days after the first yellow fever vaccination. The clonotype was recovered from a man aged 18-30 years who received the YFV17D yellow fever vaccine. V gene TRBV12-3 or TRBV12-4 combines with J gene TRBJ1-1; no clear D gene. CDR3 in amino acids: CASSLSRPNTEAFF. CDR3 bases: TGTGCCAGCAGTCTTTCTCGTCCGAACACTGAAGCTTTCTTT.